These 3 T cell receptor beta chains share one sample of origin, sequenced in a study of shared clonotypes between healthy human individuals. Measured with immunoSEQ multiplex PCR; TCRdb has only the in-frame clones, and not every one. Here the sample spans approximately 740,000 clones, 92% being singletons. CD8 cells regarded as naive lacked CD45RO, were positively chosen for CCR7, and omitted terminally differentiated effector memory CD45RA+ cells. Sequences were obtained from naive CD8+ T cells sorted from blood. The receptors originated from a man in his thirties or forties in good health.

The V call is TRBV19, the J call TRBJ2-7; D uncertain. In germline, CDR1 is LNHDA, CDR2 SQIVND (reference sequence). The CDR3 consists of 15 residues. Trimming stripped 3 bases from V and 2 bases from J, with 14 bases between. CDR3 sequence reads: CASSMGPGGTYEQYF. The CDR3 coding sequence is TGTGCCAGTAGTATGGGCCCTGGCGGCACCTACGAGCAGTACTTC.

The rearrangement uses TRBV7-9 and TRBJ2-2; D unresolved. Trimming removed 7 bases from V and 2 bases from J, with 8 bases in between. This CDR3 comprises 13 residues. Germline loops: CDR1 SEHNR, CDR2 FQNEAQ (reference sequence). CDR3 nucleotides: TGTGCCAGCACGGACGGAAACACCGGGGAGCTGTTTTTT. This encodes CASTDGNTGELFF.

The chain employs TRBV11-3 and TRBJ2-2, with 9 bases that match TRBD1. The CDR3 has 16 amino acids. The V and J ends lost 4 bases and 1 base, in that order; junction bases with no gene match: 4. Germline CDR1 reads SGHNT; CDR2 reads YENEEA. In nucleotides, the CDR3 is TGTGCCAGCAGCTCGTACAGGGGGCAGAACACCGGGGAGCTGTTTTTT. Protein sequence: CASSSYRGQNTGELFF.